This TCR beta chain was sequenced during a study of blood T cells in healthy people across ages. On this clonotype itself: The antigen is unknown.

The CDR3 totals 16 residues. V dropped 2 bases and J dropped 4; count of bases not matched to a gene: 10. CDR1 and CDR2 from the germline V gene are DFQATT and SNEGSKA (reference sequence). Combining a sample-barcoded 5' primer with a J-beta primer mix, a second PCR ran for 7 to 11 cycles. CDR3-containing paired-end reads numbered at least 3 million in each sample. TCRdb independently ran MiXCR on the 5' RACE reads; one entry per CDR3 protein. The sample lists more than 600,000 distinct CDR3 sequences, approximately 25% occurring once. Points from the study as a whole: Age showed a roughly linear inverse relationship with TCR beta diversity per million T cells.

These records were also assigned to another study, of T cells of mothers and their children.

The chain employs TRBV20-1 and TRBJ2-2; 7 bases agree with TRBD2. The sequencing sample was made of blood. This TCR derives from a boy aged 5-17 years in good health. The CDR3 coding sequence is TGCAGTGCTAGAAGGGGAGGGGACGGGCTCACCGGGGAGCTGTTTTTT. Translated, it gives CSARRGGDGLTGELFF.